This T cell receptor (beta chain) was captured in a study of early T cells in non-severe SARS-CoV-2 infection. Each CDR3 protein gets one entry after TCRdb re-called the 5' RACE reads with MiXCR. In the table there are 60,000 to 80,000 distinct CDR3 sequences, approximately 12% of which are singletons. CDR1 is MDHEN and CDR2 is SYDVKM in the germline V gene. V gave up 2 bases and J gave up 0 bases, with 7 bases separating them. The CDR3 has 14 residues. This clonotype was counted many times. This clonotype originated in an adult who was a healthcare worker with PCR-confirmed SARS-CoV-2 infection or an uninfected control (not recorded which). The sample consisted of whole blood. The chain carries TRBV28 and TRBJ2-5; no reliable D call. CDR3 bases: TGTGCCAGCAGTTTAAGGCTAAACCAAGAGACCCAGTACTTC. It yields the protein CASSLRLNQETQYF. Based on the CDR3 plus reference TRBV28 and TRBJ2-5, the full variable domain is DVKVTQSSRYLVKRTGEKVFLECVQDMDHENMFWYRQDPGLGLRLIYFSYDVKMKEKGDIPEGYSVSREKKERFSLILESASTNQTSMYLCASSLRLNQETQYFGPGTRLLVL.